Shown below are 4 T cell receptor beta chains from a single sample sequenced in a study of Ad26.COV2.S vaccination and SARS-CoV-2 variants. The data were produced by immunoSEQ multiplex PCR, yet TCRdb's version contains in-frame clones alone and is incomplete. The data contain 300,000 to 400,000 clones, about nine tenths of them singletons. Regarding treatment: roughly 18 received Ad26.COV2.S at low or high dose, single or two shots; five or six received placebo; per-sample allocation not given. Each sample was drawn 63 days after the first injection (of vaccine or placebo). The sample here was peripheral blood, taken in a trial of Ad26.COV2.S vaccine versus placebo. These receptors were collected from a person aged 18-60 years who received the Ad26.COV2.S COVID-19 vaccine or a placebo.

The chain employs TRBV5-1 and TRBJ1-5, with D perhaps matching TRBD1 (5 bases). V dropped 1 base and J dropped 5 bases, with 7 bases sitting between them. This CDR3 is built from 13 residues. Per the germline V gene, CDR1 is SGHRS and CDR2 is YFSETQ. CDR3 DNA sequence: TGCGCCAGCAGCTTGATAGGGGATCAGCCCCAGCATTTT. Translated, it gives CASSLIGDQPQHF. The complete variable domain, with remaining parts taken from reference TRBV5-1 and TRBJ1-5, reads KAGVTQTPRYLIKTRGQQVTLSCSPISGHRSVSWYQQTPGQGLQFLFEYFSETQRNKGNFPGRFSGRQFSNSRSEMNVSTLELGDSALYLCASSLIGDQPQHFGDGTRLSIL.

The DNA of the CDR3 is TGTGCCAGTTCCGGGGCGGTTAGTGAAAAACTGTTTTTT. It specifies CASSGAVSEKLFF. The V call is TRBV19, the J call TRBJ1-4; D might be TRBD1 (5 bases). Trimming left V 8 bases short and J 7 bases short, with 14 bases between. Germline V gene lookup returns CDR1 LNHDA and CDR2 SQIVND (reference sequence). This CDR3 contains 13 residues.

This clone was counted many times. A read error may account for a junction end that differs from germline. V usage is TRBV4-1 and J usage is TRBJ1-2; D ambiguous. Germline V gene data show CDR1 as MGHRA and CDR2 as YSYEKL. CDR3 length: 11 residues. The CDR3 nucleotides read TGCGCCAGCAGCCAGGTCGGACCTCCTCATTTC. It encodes CASSQVGPPHF.

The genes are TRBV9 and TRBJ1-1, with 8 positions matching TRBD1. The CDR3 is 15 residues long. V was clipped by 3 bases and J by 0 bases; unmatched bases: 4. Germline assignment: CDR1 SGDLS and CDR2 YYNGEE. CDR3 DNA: TGTGCCAGCAGCGACAGGGGGAATATGAACACTGAAGCTTTCTTT. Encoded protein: CASSDRGNMNTEAFF.